This T cell receptor (beta chain) was observed in a study of tumor-infiltrating lymphocytes in glioblastoma multiforme. Points from the study as a whole: Functional subtype sorting of these T cells was not performed. Only one glioblastoma patient had TCR and mutation analysis.

TCRB libraries came from RNA via three nested multiplex PCR rounds. Input was 0.45 to 0.5 ug total RNA, reverse-transcribed with a C-beta primer. These TCRB libraries lack any described unique molecular identifiers. TCRdb analysed the multiplex PCR reads with MiXCR anew, one entry per CDR3 protein. The repertoire includes about 15,000 distinct CDR3 sequences, around 70% of them detected once, and approximately 38% sits in the top ten. About this clonotype: Antigen specificity is unknown.

The length of the CDR3 is 17 residues. Trimming shortened V by 2 bases and J by 4 bases, and 18 bases separated the two germline ends. Germline CDR1 SGHDT, CDR2 YYEEEE. The sequenced sample was brain tumor tissue. The genes are TRBV5-6 and TRBJ2-2; D possibly corresponds to TRBD2 (5 bases). The receptor comes from a male donor with glioblastoma. CDR3 residues: CASSFFGGGMGTGELFF. The CDR3 DNA sequence: TGTGCCAGCAGCTTCTTTGGAGGCGGTATGGGCACCGGGGAGCTGTTTTTT.